This T cell receptor (beta chain) originates from a study of blood T cell repertoires in COVID-19. For the study at large: Material from acute and convalescent COVID-19 was sourced from the United States, Italy and Spain. PBMCs, B-cell-depleted T cells, or T cells provided the cDNA or gDNA that made up the material.

TCRdb keeps only in-frame clones here, not all; method: immunoSEQ multiplex PCR. The data contain roughly 220,000 clones, roughly 80% of them singletons. CDR1 and CDR2 from the germline V gene are MDHEN and SYDVKM. This CDR3 spans 15 amino acids. V lost 2 bases to trimming and J lost 9 bases, with 19 bases between them. Material: PBMCs or T cells enriched from blood (not recorded which). The clonotype was recovered from a woman in her 40s with acute COVID-19. The J gene is TRBJ1-2, the V gene TRBV28; possible D gene TRBD1, 6 bases. The CDR3 region has the DNA TGTGCCAGCAGTTTAGGACAGTACCCAATTAATAGCTACACCTTC. Translation: CASSLGQYPINSYTF.